This is a list of T cell receptor beta chains from one sample in a study of T-cell memory formation after mild COVID-19. TCRdb re-analysed the 5' RACE reads in MiXCR, keeping a single row per CDR3 protein. The sample carries about 560,000 distinct CDR3 sequences, 20% to 25% recorded once. The specimen sequenced was PBMCs or a T cell subset sorted from them (not recorded which). These receptors were collected from an adult woman who had mild COVID-19 (a few samples of this study predate the infection). Cell type and time point are not known. Each CDR3 is given with its conserved first and last residue. The D gene is left open where the match is weak. Expanded clones are given a class, and other clones once, few, many or no size at all.

clone_size	d_call	v_call	j_call	cdr3_aa	cdr3_nt
NA	TRBD1	TRBV7-2	TRBJ1-2	CASSAQGPPRHGYTF	TGTGCCAGCAGCGCACAGGGGCCTCCCCGACATGGCTACACCTTC
NA	NA	TRBV21-1	TRBJ2-2	CASSKIRAEAGNAGELFF	TGTGCCAGCAGCAAAATCAGAGCAGAGGCAGGCAACGCCGGGGAGCTGTTTTTT
few	NA	TRBV7-9	TRBJ2-6	CASTPLGAGANVLTF	TGTGCCAGCACCCCGCTAGGTGCTGGGGCCAACGTCCTGACTTTC
few	NA	TRBV21-1	TRBJ1-2	CASSKADETPSTF	TGTGCCAGCAGCAAAGCTGACGAGACACCGAGCACCTTC
few	TRBD2	TRBV13	TRBJ2-5	CASSLTLAGDEETQYF	TGTGCCAGCAGCTTAACGCTAGCGGGAGACGAAGAGACCCAGTACTTC
few	NA	TRBV4-3	TRBJ2-1	CASSQDLTTISPYNEQFF	TGCGCCAGCAGCCAAGATCTGACGACTATCTCTCCCTACAATGAGCAGTTCTTC
NA	TRBD1	TRBV10-3	TRBJ2-3	CAISEDRGIRTDTQYF	TGTGCCATCAGTGAGGACAGGGGAATCCGAACAGATACGCAGTATTTT
NA	NA	TRBV4-1	TRBJ2-7	CASSQDTRDEQYF	TGCGCCAGCAGCCAAGATACTAGGGACGAGCAGTACTTC
few	TRBD1	TRBV4-3	TRBJ2-7	CASSHGDREAPEQYF	TGCGCCAGCAGCCATGGGGACAGGGAGGCACCCGAGCAGTACTTC
many	NA	TRBV2	TRBJ1-1	CASSGQTLNTEAFF	TGTGCCAGCAGTGGTCAGACTTTGAACACTGAAGCTTTCTTT
NA	TRBD2	TRBV20-1	TRBJ2-1	CSASLGPRSWREPYEQFF	TGCAGTGCTAGTTTAGGGCCAAGGTCGTGGCGGGAGCCTTATGAGCAGTTCTTC
few	NA	TRBV4-1	TRBJ2-7	CASSQVGGVKSSYEQYF	TGCGCCAGCAGCCAAGTAGGCGGGGTCAAAAGCTCCTACGAGCAGTACTTC
few	NA	TRBV7-9	TRBJ2-7	CASSRLESYEQYF	TGTGCCAGCAGCCGTCTAGAATCCTACGAGCAGTACTTC
NA	NA	TRBV13	TRBJ2-7	CASSSISGVNYEQYF	TGTGCCAGCAGCTCAATCTCAGGGGTGAACTACGAGCAGTACTTC
few	TRBD2	TRBV20-1	TRBJ2-1	CSAGLAGVDEQFF	TGCAGTGCTGGACTAGCGGGGGTGGATGAGCAGTTCTTC
NA	TRBD2	TRBV2	TRBJ2-7	CASSELPSGTYEQYF	TGTGCCAGCAGTGAACTGCCTAGCGGGACCTACGAGCAGTACTTC
few	NA	TRBV7-8	TRBJ2-3	CASTEDEITDTQYF	TGTGCCAGCACCGAGGATGAAATTACAGATACGCAGTATTTT
few	NA	TRBV9	TRBJ1-1	CASSVGRGEARNTEAFF	TGTGCCAGCAGCGTAGGCAGGGGAGAAGCTAGGAACACTGAAGCTTTCTTT
few	NA	TRBV7-2	TRBJ2-7	CASSPSAAWDEQYF	TGTGCCAGCAGTCCGTCGGCGGCCTGGGACGAGCAGTACTTC
NA	NA	TRBV12-5	TRBJ1-1	CASAPYRVNTEAFF	TGTGCTAGTGCCCCCTACAGGGTGAACACTGAAGCTTTCTTT
few	NA	TRBV30	TRBJ1-2	CAGGDGGGNYGYTF	TGTGCCGGCGGGGACGGGGGGGGCAACTATGGCTACACCTTC
few	TRBD1	TRBV5-1	TRBJ2-1	CASSHTGTGWRYNEQFF	TGCGCCAGCAGCCACACCGGGACAGGGTGGAGGTACAATGAGCAGTTCTTC
few	TRBD2	TRBV12-3/TRBV12-4	TRBJ2-2	CASSSPSGADTGELFF	TGTGCCAGCAGTTCGCCTAGCGGGGCGGACACCGGGGAGCTGTTTTTT
few	TRBD1	TRBV2	TRBJ2-6	CASSDRGPTGGKDSGANVLTF	TGTGCCAGCAGTGATAGGGGCCCTACAGGGGGCAAGGACTCTGGGGCCAACGTCCTGACTTTC
NA	TRBD2	TRBV5-1	TRBJ2-3	CASSLGLAGERGTDTQYF	TGCGCCAGCAGCTTGGGGCTAGCGGGAGAACGGGGCACAGATACGCAGTATTTT
few	NA	TRBV13	TRBJ2-7	CASSSGNEEQYF	TGTGCCAGCAGCTCGGGGAACGAGGAGCAGTACTTC
NA	NA	TRBV15	TRBJ1-5	CATSRGNQAQPQHF	TGTGCCACCAGCAGAGGGAATCAGGCTCAGCCCCAGCATTTT